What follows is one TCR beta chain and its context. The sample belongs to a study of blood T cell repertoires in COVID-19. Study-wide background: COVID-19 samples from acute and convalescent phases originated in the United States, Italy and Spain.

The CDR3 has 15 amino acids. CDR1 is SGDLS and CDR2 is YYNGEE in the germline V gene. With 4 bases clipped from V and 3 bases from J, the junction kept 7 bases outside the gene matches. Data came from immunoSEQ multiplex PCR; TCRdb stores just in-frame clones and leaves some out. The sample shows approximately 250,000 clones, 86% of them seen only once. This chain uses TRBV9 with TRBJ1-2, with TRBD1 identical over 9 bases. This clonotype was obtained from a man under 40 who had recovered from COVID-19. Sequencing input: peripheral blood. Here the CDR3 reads CASSPGTGFDYGYTF. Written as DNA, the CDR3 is TGTGCCAGCAGCCCCGGGACAGGGTTCGACTATGGCTACACCTTC.